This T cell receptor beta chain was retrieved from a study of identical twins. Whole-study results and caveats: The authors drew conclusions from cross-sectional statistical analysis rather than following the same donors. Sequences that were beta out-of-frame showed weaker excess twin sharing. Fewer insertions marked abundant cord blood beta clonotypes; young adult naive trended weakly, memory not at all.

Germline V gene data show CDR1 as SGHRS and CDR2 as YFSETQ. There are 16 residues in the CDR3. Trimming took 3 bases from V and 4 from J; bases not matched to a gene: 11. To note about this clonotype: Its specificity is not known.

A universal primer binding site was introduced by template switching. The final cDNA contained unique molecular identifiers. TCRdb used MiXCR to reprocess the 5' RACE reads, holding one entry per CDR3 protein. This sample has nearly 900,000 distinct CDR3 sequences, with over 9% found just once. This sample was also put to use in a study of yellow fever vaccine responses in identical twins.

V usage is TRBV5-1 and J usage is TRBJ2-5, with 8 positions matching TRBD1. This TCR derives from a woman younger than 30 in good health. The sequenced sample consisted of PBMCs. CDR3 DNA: TGCGCCAGCAGCTCCAGCCTATTAACAGGGGGAGAGACCCAGTACTTC. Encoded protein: CASSSSLLTGGETQYF.